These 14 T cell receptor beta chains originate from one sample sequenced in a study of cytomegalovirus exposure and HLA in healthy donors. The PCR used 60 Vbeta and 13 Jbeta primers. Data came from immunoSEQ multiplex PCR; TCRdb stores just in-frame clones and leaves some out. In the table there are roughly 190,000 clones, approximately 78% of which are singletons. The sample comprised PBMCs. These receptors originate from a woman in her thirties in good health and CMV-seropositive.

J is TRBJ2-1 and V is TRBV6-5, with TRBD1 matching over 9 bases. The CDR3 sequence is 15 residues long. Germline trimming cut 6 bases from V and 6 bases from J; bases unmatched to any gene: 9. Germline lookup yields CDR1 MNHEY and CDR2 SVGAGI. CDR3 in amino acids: CASRDPGQGSNEQFF. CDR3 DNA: TGTGCCAGCAGAGATCCGGGACAGGGTTCCAATGAGCAGTTCTTC.

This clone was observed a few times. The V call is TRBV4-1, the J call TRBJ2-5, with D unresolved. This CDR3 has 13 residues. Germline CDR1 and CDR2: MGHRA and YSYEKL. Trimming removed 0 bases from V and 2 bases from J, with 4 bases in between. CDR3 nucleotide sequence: TGCGCCAGCAGCCAAGACACACAAGAGACCCAGTACTTC. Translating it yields CASSQDTQETQYF.

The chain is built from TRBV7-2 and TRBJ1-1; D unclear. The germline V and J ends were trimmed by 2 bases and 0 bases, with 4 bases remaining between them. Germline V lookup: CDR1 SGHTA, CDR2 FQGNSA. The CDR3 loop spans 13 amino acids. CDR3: CASSLQMNTEAFF. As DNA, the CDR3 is TGTGCCAGCAGCTTACAGATGAACACTGAAGCTTTCTTT. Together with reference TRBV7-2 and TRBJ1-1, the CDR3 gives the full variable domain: GAGVSQSPSNKVTEKGKDVELRCDPISGHTALYWYRQSLGQGLEFLIYFQGNSAPDKSGLPSDRFSAERTGGSVSTLTIQRTQQEDSAVYLCASSLQMNTEAFFGQGTRLTVV.

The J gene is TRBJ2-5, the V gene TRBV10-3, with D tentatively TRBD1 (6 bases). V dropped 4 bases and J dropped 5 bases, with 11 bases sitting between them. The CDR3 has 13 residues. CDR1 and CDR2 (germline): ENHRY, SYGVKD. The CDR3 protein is CAISVNREETQYF. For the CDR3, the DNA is TGTGCCATCAGTGTCAACAGGGAGGAGACCCAGTACTTC.

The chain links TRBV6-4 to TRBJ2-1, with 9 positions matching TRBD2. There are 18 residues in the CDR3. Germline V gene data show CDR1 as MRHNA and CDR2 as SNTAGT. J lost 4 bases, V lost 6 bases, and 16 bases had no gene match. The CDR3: CASRLEFRLAGPYNEQFF. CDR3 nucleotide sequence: TGTGCCAGCAGACTTGAATTCCGGCTAGCGGGACCGTACAATGAGCAGTTCTTC.

Written as DNA, the CDR3 is TGTGCCAGCAGCCAGACAGGGGCAGAGACCCAGTACTTC. The encoded protein is CASSQTGAETQYF. The chain combines TRBV5-4 with TRBJ2-5; 8 bases fit TRBD1. CDR1 and CDR2 from the germline V gene are SGHNT and YYREEE (reference sequence). Losses at the gene ends were 4 bases for V and 4 bases for J; bases not matched to a gene: 3. The CDR3 extends over 13 amino acids.

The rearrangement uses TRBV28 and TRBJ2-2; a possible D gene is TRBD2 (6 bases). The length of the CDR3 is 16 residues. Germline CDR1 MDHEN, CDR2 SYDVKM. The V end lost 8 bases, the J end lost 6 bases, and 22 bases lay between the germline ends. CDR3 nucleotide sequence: TGTGCCAGCGTCCTAGCGAGACTCCCCGTCCCCGGGGAGCTGTTTTTT. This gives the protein CASVLARLPVPGELFF.

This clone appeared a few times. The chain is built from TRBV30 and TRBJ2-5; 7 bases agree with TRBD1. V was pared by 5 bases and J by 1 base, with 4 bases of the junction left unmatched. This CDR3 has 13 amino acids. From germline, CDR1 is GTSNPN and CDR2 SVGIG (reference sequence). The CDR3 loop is CAWSRDSQETQYF. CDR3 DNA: TGTGCCTGGTCCCGGGACAGCCAAGAGACCCAGTACTTC.

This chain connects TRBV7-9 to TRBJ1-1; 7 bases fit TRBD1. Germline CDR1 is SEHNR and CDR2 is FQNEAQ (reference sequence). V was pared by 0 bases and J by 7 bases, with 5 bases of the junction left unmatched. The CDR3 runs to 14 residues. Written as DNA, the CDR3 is TGTGCCAGCAGCTTAGCGCGAGGACAGGTTGAAGCTTTCTTT. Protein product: CASSLARGQVEAFF.

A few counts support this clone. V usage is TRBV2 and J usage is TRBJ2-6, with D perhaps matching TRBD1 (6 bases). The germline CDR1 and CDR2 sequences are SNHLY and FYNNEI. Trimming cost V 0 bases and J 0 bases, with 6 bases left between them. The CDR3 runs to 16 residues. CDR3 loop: CASSEAGGSGANVLTF. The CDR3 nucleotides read TGTGCCAGCAGTGAAGCAGGGGGCTCTGGGGCCAACGTCCTGACTTTC.

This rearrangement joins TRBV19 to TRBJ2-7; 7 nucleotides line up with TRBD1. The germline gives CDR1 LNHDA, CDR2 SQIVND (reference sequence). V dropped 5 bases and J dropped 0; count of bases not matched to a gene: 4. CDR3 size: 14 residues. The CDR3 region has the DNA TGTGCCAGTAGTTTAACAGGGGCCTCCTACGAGCAGTACTTC. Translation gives CASSLTGASYEQYF.

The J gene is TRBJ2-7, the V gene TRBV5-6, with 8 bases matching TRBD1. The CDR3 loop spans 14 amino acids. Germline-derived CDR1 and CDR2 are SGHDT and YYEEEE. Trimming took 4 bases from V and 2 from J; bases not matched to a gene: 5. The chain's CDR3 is CASSPWTGTYEQYF. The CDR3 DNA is TGTGCCAGCAGCCCATGGACAGGGACCTACGAGCAGTACTTC.

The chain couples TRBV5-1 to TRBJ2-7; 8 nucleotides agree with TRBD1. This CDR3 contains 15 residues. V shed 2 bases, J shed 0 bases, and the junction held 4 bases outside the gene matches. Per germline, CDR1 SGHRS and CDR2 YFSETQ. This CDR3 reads CASSLPGTGSYEQYF. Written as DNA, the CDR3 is TGCGCCAGCAGCTTACCTGGGACAGGCTCCTACGAGCAGTACTTC. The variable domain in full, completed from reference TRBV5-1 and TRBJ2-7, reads KAGVTQTPRYLIKTRGQQVTLSCSPISGHRSVSWYQQTPGQGLQFLFEYFSETQRNKGNFPGRFSGRQFSNSRSEMNVSTLELGDSALYLCASSLPGTGSYEQYFGPGTRLTVT.

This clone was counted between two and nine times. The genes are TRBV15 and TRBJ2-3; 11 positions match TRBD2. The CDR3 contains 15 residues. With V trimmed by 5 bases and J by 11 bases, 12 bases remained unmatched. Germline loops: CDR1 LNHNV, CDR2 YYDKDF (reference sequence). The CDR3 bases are TGTGCCACCAGCGTCGCTAGCGGGGGGTTCGAGGGGCAGTATTTT. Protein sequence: CATSVASGGFEGQYF.